One sample yielded the 31 T cell receptor beta chains listed below, sequenced in a study of blood T cell repertoires in COVID-19. The table came from immunoSEQ multiplex PCR; TCRdb's copy has only in-frame clones and leaves some out. The sample shows 75,000 to 90,000 clones, approximately 80% of them seen only once. The sequencing sample was made of peripheral blood. Receptor source: a woman aged 70-85 years with acute or convalescent COVID-19.

The chain links TRBV4-3 to TRBJ2-1, with 10 nucleotides matching TRBD1. The CDR3 contains 16 residues. The germline gives CDR1 LGHNA, CDR2 YSLEER. Germline trimming cut 1 base from V and 3 bases from J; bases unmatched to any gene: 3. This CDR3 is CASSQARTGGYNEQFF. The CDR3 DNA sequence: TGCGCCAGCAGCCAAGCCCGGACAGGGGGCTACAATGAGCAGTTCTTC.

The rearrangement links TRBV2 to TRBJ2-1; D may be TRBD2 (5 bases). Between the trimmed V and J ends, which lost 8 bases and 7 bases, there was a span of 15 bases. Germline V gene sequence: CDR1 SNHLY, CDR2 FYNNEI. This CDR3 spans 13 amino acids. This CDR3 reads CASLGGSKNEQFF. CDR3 bases: TGTGCCAGCCTCGGAGGTAGTAAGAATGAGCAGTTCTTC. The full variable domain, rest sourced from reference TRBV2 and TRBJ2-1, is EPEVTQTPSHQVTQMGQEVILRCVPISNHLYFYWYRQILGQKVEFLVSFYNNEISEKSEIFDDQFSVERPDGSNFTLKIRSTKLEDSAMYFCASLGGSKNEQFFGPGTRLTVL.

The chain links TRBV6-1 to TRBJ2-5; possible D gene TRBD1, 6 bases. V lost 2 bases to trimming and J lost 5 bases, with 6 bases between them. There are 12 residues in the CDR3. CDR1 and CDR2 (germline): MNHNS, SASEGT. CDR3 bases: TGTGCCAGCAGTGAAAGGGGGGAGACCCAGTACTTC. Translating gives CASSERGETQYF.

V is TRBV19 and J is TRBJ2-7; 9 bases map to TRBD1. The V gene's germline CDR1 is LNHDA and CDR2 SQIVND (reference sequence). This CDR3 is 14 amino acids long. Losses at the gene ends were 5 bases for V and 2 bases for J; bases not matched to a gene: 4. CDR3 coding DNA: TGTGCCAGTAGTGGACAGGGGATCCCCTACGAGCAGTACTTC. This gives the protein CASSGQGIPYEQYF.

The chain carries TRBV7-9 and TRBJ1-2, with D tentatively TRBD1 (6 bases). The CDR3 sequence is 14 residues long. V lost 5 bases, J lost 4 bases, and 14 bases lay in between. Germline CDR1 SEHNR, CDR2 FQNEAQ (reference sequence). The CDR3: CASSQQGVGYGYTF. In DNA form, the CDR3 reads TGTGCCAGCAGCCAACAGGGAGTTGGCTATGGCTACACCTTC.

This chain joins TRBV9 and TRBJ1-2; 8 bases agree with TRBD1. This CDR3 has 14 amino acids. Germline values: CDR1 SGDLS, CDR2 YYNGEE. V lost 6 bases and J lost 8; bases outside the gene matches: 12. Here the CDR3 DNA reads TGTGCCAGCAACCCAGGGGGCGACCCTCGGGGCTACACCTTC. Its translation is CASNPGGDPRGYTF.

The chain employs TRBV29-1 and TRBJ2-1; TRBD2 aligns across 12 bases. CDR1 and CDR2 (germline): SQVTM, ANQGSEA. The J segment lost 0 bases and the V segment lost 7 bases, leaving 10 bases of the junction unmatched. CDR3 size: 17 residues. This CDR3 is CSASSGGDSFSYNEQFF. The CDR3 DNA reads TGCAGCGCGTCTAGCGGGGGGGACAGTTTCTCCTACAATGAGCAGTTCTTC.

The chain uses TRBV15 and TRBJ1-5, with 8 nucleotides matching TRBD1. The CDR3 runs to 15 residues. CDR1 is LNHNV, CDR2 YYDKDF, per germline (reference sequence). The J segment lost 4 bases and the V segment lost 5 bases, leaving 7 bases of the junction unmatched. The CDR3 loop is CATSHDRGGNQPQHF. The CDR3 DNA reads as TGTGCCACCAGCCACGACAGGGGAGGAAATCAGCCCCAGCATTTT. Combining the CDR3 with reference TRBV15 and TRBJ1-5 gives the whole variable domain DAMVIQNPRYQVTQFGKPVTLSCSQTLNHNVMYWYQQKSSQAPKLLFHYYDKDFNNEADTPDNFQSRRPNTSFCFLDIRSPGLGDTAMYLCATSHDRGGNQPQHFGDGTRLSIL.

This chain connects TRBV4-2 to TRBJ2-2; 8 bases match TRBD2. The CDR3 is 16 amino acids. Germline assignment: CDR1 LGHNA and CDR2 YNFKEQ. J lost 6 bases, V lost 4 bases, and 10 bases had no gene match. For the CDR3, the DNA is TGTGCCAGCAGCCCCGCGGGTAGCGGGGCGCCCGGGGAGCTGTTTTTT. As protein: CASSPAGSGAPGELFF.

This clone was picked up a small number of times. The chain employs TRBV4-3 and TRBJ1-3; 7 bases line up with TRBD1. Germline V gene sequence: CDR1 LGHNA, CDR2 YSLEER. The V segment lost 1 base and the J segment 4 bases; nucleotides outside the gene matches: 10. The CDR3 runs to 17 residues. CDR3 sequence: CASSQVRGQATGNTIYF. The CDR3 region has the DNA TGCGCCAGCAGCCAAGTGAGGGGGCAAGCTACAGGAAACACCATATATTTT.

This clone was recorded once. The gene calls are TRBV6-6 and TRBJ1-1; a weak D match, TRBD1 (5 bases). V dropped 2 bases and J dropped 7 bases, with 20 bases sitting between them. Germline assignment: CDR1 MNHNY and CDR2 SVGAGI (reference sequence). CDR3 length: 16 residues. CDR3: CASSYGARTSTYEAFF. The CDR3 coding sequence is TGTGCCAGCAGTTACGGGGCCCGGACGTCTACGTATGAAGCTTTCTTT.

The V gene is TRBV7-9, the J gene TRBJ2-2; D uncertain. Trimming removed 5 bases from V and 5 bases from J, with 15 bases in between. Germline loops: CDR1 SEHNR, CDR2 FQNEAQ (reference sequence). There are 15 residues in the CDR3. The CDR3, as DNA: TGTGCCAGCAGCCCAGGTTACGACATTACCGGGGAGCTGTTTTTT. This codes for CASSPGYDITGELFF.

J is TRBJ1-6 and V is TRBV6-5; TRBD1 matches at 9 bases. V shed 2 bases and J 9 bases; nucleotides not matched to a gene: 5. The CDR3 length is 15 residues. Germline V CDR1 and CDR2: MNHEY, SVGAGI. The CDR3 loop is CASSYRQGGISPLHF. The CDR3 nucleotides are TGTGCCAGCAGTTACCGACAGGGGGGAATTTCACCCCTCCACTTT.

J is TRBJ1-1 and V is TRBV2; D gene uncertain. The V gene lost 3 bases and the J gene lost 5 bases, with 10 bases spanning the gap. The CDR3 sequence is 13 residues long. The germline CDR1 and CDR2 sequences are SNHLY and FYNNEI. As DNA, the CDR3 is TGTGCCAGCAGTGAGGAGGGTTGGACTGAAGCTTTCTTT. Protein product: CASSEEGWTEAFF.

This clone was detected once. CDR3 bases: TGCGCCAGCAGCCAAAGTATCTACAGGGTCACTGAAGCTTTCTTT. Translating gives CASSQSIYRVTEAFF. The chain recombines TRBV4-3 with TRBJ1-1; D perhaps matches TRBD1 (6 bases). Between the trimmed V and J ends, which lost 2 bases and 4 bases, there was a span of 14 bases. Per the germline V gene, CDR1 is LGHNA and CDR2 is YSLEER. The CDR3 runs 15 residues.

The rearrangement uses TRBV6-2 or TRBV6-3 and TRBJ1-5; no clear D gene. Per germline, CDR1 MNHEY and CDR2 SVGEGT. Trimming shortened V by 2 bases and J by 2 bases, and 10 bases separated the two germline ends. This CDR3 region has 15 residues. The chain's CDR3 is CASSYEGYGNQPQHF. The CDR3 region has the DNA TGTGCCAGCAGTTACGAGGGCTATGGCAATCAGCCCCAGCATTTT.

V gene TRBV24-1 combines with J gene TRBJ1-1, with a tentative D call TRBD1 (6 bases). Germline lookup yields CDR1 KGHDR and CDR2 SFDVKD. The CDR3 has 13 residues. Trimming cost V 4 bases and J 6 bases, with 11 bases left between them. The CDR3 spells CATSERTGSEAFF. As DNA, the CDR3 is TGTGCCACCAGTGAGCGAACAGGGTCTGAAGCTTTCTTT.

V is TRBV23-1 and J is TRBJ2-1, with D unclear. TRBV23-1 is marked as an open reading frame, function uncertain. The CDR3 has 12 amino acids. The germline V and J ends were trimmed by 4 bases and 8 bases, with 9 bases remaining between them. The CDR3 DNA follows: TGCGCCAGCAGTCCAAATTTCCATGAGCAGTTCTTC. Protein sequence: CASSPNFHEQFF.

The chain employs TRBV27 and TRBJ1-2; D is ambiguous. Germline V gene data show CDR1 as MNHEY and CDR2 as SMNVEV (reference sequence). V dropped 4 bases and J dropped 3 bases, with 15 bases sitting between them. The length of the CDR3 is 15 residues. Here the CDR3 DNA reads TGTGCCAGCAGTTCGAGGCCTGAAGCCGACTATGGCTACACCTTC. Its protein is CASSSRPEADYGYTF.

This clone was picked up one time. The J gene is TRBJ1-5, the V gene TRBV11-3; possible D gene TRBD1, 5 bases. V was shortened by 0 bases and J by 2 bases, with 8 bases between the two germline ends. The CDR3 runs to 15 residues. Germline values: CDR1 SGHNT, CDR2 YENEEA. In DNA form, the CDR3 reads TGTGCCAGCAGCTTAGAACGGGGGGGCAATCAGCCCCAGCATTTT. It yields the protein CASSLERGGNQPQHF.

The rearrangement joins TRBV27 to TRBJ2-1; 10 bases match TRBD2. This CDR3 region has 15 residues. Germline-derived CDR1 and CDR2 are MNHEY and SMNVEV (reference sequence). Trimming cost V 5 bases and J 2 bases; bases outside gene matches: 3. CDR3 in DNA: TGTGCCAGCAGTGTAACTAGCGGGGCCTACAATGAGCAGTTCTTC. It specifies CASSVTSGAYNEQFF.

The chain employs TRBV5-6 and TRBJ2-2; possibly TRBD1 for D (5 bases). Germline CDR1 reads SGHDT; CDR2 reads YYEEEE. V lost 4 bases and J 1 base, leaving 17 bases between the germline ends. The CDR3 contains 17 residues. This CDR3 reads CASSAPTDPRNTGELFF. As DNA, the CDR3 is TGTGCCAGCAGCGCCCCGACAGATCCTAGGAACACCGGGGAGCTGTTTTTT.

The chain recombines TRBV5-8 with TRBJ1-4; D not certain. The germline V gene has CDR1 SGHTS and CDR2 YDEGEE. The CDR3 has 15 residues. V dropped 4 bases and J dropped 8 bases, with 18 bases sitting between them. The CDR3 DNA reads TGTGCCAGCAGCGTAGGTTCAGGCACTCCGGAAAAACTGTTTTTT. Residues: CASSVGSGTPEKLFF.

The chain recombines TRBV19 with TRBJ1-2; possibly TRBD1 for D (5 bases). The CDR3 has 15 amino acids. Per the germline V gene, CDR1 is LNHDA and CDR2 is SQIVND (reference sequence). The ends were cut back, 7 bases at V and 1 base at J, with 16 bases in the middle. For the CDR3, the DNA is TGTGCCAGTAATCAGGGAGGGCTCCTTAACTATGGCTACACCTTC. Protein sequence: CASNQGGLLNYGYTF.

This clone was picked up a small number of times. CDR3 nucleotides: TGTGCCAGTAGTAAGGTTGGCAGGTCGACTAATTCACCCCTCCACTTT. Translating gives CASSKVGRSTNSPLHF. This rearrangement joins TRBV19 to TRBJ1-6; D uncertain. Trimming stripped 4 bases from V and 6 bases from J, with 16 bases between. CDR3 length equals 16 residues. From germline, CDR1 is LNHDA and CDR2 SQIVND (reference sequence).

This rearrangement joins TRBV10-3 to TRBJ2-7, with 8 nucleotides matching TRBD1. CDR3 length equals 14 residues. J was trimmed by 2 bases and V by 6 bases; bases with no gene match: 6. Looked up from germline, CDR1 is ENHRY and CDR2 is SYGVKD. The CDR3 sequence: CAISGGQAPYEQYF. CDR3 coding DNA: TGTGCCATCAGCGGGGGACAGGCTCCCTACGAGCAGTACTTC.

The genes are TRBV12-3 or TRBV12-4 and TRBJ1-2; possibly TRBD1 for D (6 bases). The CDR3 runs to 11 residues. V shed 6 bases and J shed 8 bases, with 10 bases lying between them. Written as DNA, the CDR3 is TGTGCCAGCAGAACAGGGTCCGGCTACACCTTC. Protein sequence: CASRTGSGYTF.

This chain uses TRBV25-1 with TRBJ1-1; D is undetermined. CDR1 is MGHDK, CDR2 SYGVNS, per germline. The CDR3 spans 11 residues. V was pared by 8 bases and J by 1 base, with 5 bases between. CDR3: CASHKNTEAFF. DNA of the CDR3: TGTGCCAGCCACAAGAACACTGAAGCTTTCTTT.

The J gene is TRBJ1-2, the V gene TRBV2; 11 positions match TRBD1. The germline gives CDR1 SNHLY, CDR2 FYNNEI. This CDR3 contains 14 residues. Trimming cost V 8 bases and J 8 bases; bases outside gene matches: 10. CDR3 sequence reads: CASFYGQGAEGYTF. CDR3 nucleotide sequence: TGTGCCAGCTTCTATGGACAGGGGGCGGAAGGCTACACCTTC.

The chain employs TRBV15 and TRBJ2-7; tentative D call: TRBD2 (7 bases). V was pared by 1 base and J by 6 bases, with 16 bases between. CDR1 is LNHNV and CDR2 is YYDKDF in the germline V gene (reference sequence). The CDR3 covers 15 residues. This CDR3 reads CATSRGKWGGAEQYF. CDR3 DNA: TGTGCCACCAGCAGAGGGAAGTGGGGGGGCGCCGAGCAGTACTTC.

This chain uses TRBV19 with TRBJ1-1; 7 bases match TRBD1. This CDR3 has 13 residues. The V and J ends lost 5 bases and 10 bases, in that order; junction bases with no gene match: 10. Germline CDR1 and CDR2: LNHDA and SQIVND (reference sequence). Here the CDR3 DNA reads TGTGCCAGTAGTTCTACAGGGGAGATGGGAGCTTTCTTT. This gives the protein CASSSTGEMGAFF. The variable domain in full, completed from reference TRBV19 and TRBJ1-1, reads DGGITQSPKYLFRKEGQNVTLSCEQNLNHDAMYWYRQDPGQGLRLIYYSQIVNDFQKGDIAEGYSVSREKKESFPLTVTSAQKNPTAFYLCASSSTGEMGAFFGQGTRLTVV.